This is a list of T cell receptor beta chains from one sample in a study of T cell repertoires in cytomegalovirus infection. TCRdb ran MiXCR on the reads and lists one entry per CDR3 protein. The table shows more than 250,000 distinct CDR3 sequences, with around 25% occurring only once. These receptors' antigens are unknown. This specimen consisted of cultured PBMCs, obtained from culture after CMV antigen stimulation. Receptors originate from a human donor in good health (CMV status not recorded). Some clones in this sample may be carry-over from other donors' samples. CDR3s leave out the opening cysteine and the closing phenylalanine or tryptophan. Each record gives: V gene, CDR3 protein.

TRBV7-8 | ASSLEGQGRKLF
TRBV7-2 | ASSLYSRDTQY
TRBV7-2 | ASSFLAGVQAGPSYNEQF
TRBV2 | ASSEAGPSISDTQY
TRBV19 | ASRKAGISNQPQH
TRBV14 | ASSQGAAFYEQF
TRBV7-8 | ASSLVEAGLGTDTQY
TRBV7-2 | ASSQGRWLSTDTQY
TRBV12-3/TRBV12-4 | ASRGGGTSSYEQY
TRBV11-2 | ASSYRPGQGKNEQF
TRBV7-9 | ASSLVLQVGNIQY
TRBV7-2 | ASSPSGTASEQY
TRBV29-1 | SGRTSGTYNEQF
TRBV2 | ASTWQGAGLETQY
TRBV7-6 | ASSLQGARDEAF
TRBV28 | ASSLEGQNKNIQY
TRBV28 | ASSILGAGVGDEQF
TRBV7-2 | ASSPRRGTDHSPLH
TRBV7-9 | ASSLAKREAF
TRBV20-1 | SASFGSSYNQPQH
TRBV12-3/TRBV12-4 | ASSRDARGEAF
TRBV6-1 | ASKQGLIPDTQY
TRBV3-1 | ASSQLGPGGTDTQY
TRBV19 | ASSSTGGSGELF